This entry features one T cell receptor (beta chain) sequence. The antigen is not known. Researchers ran eight separate cDNA reactions for each sample. The template switching step added UMIs that contained a 6-nucleotide sample barcode. TCRdb re-analyzed the 5' RACE reads; it lists each CDR3 protein once, without DNA. Its listing shows fewer than 150,000 distinct CDR3 sequences. The CDR3 loop spans 15 amino acids. Germline loops: CDR1 LGHNA, CDR2 YSLEER. The sample is drawn from a study of monozygotic twins with inflammatory bowel disease. Study-wide results and caveats: Compared with healthy twins, IBD patients shared fewer clonotypes with others, especially with disease activity.

The rearrangement joins TRBV4-3 to TRBJ2-1; TCRdb selects TRBD1, and the lack of DNA leaves this call unchecked. The sequence was collected from a human donor with ulcerative colitis or Crohn's disease, or a healthy co-twin of an affected twin (not recorded which). Sequencing used blood. CDR3 residues: CASSLRAGHYNEQFF.